Shown below are 30 T cell receptor beta chains from a single sample sequenced in a study of blood T cell repertoires in COVID-19. This table comes from immunoSEQ multiplex PCR, and its TCRdb copy is limited to in-frame clones, with some not included. The sample records around 300,000 clones, just over 90% being singletons. Source material: peripheral blood. These receptor sequences come from a woman in her 30s with COVID-19, enrolled during active disease.

This chain joins TRBV5-6 and TRBJ2-1, with TRBD1 matching 7 bases. CDR3 length: 18 residues. Germline CDR1 reads SGHDT; CDR2 reads YYEEEE. V shed 3 bases and J 4 bases; nucleotides not matched to a gene: 16. Here the CDR3 DNA reads TGTGCCAGCAGCTCCATACTGCGACAGGGCGATACTTACAATGAGCAGTTCTTC. This gives the protein CASSSILRQGDTYNEQFF.

The gene calls are TRBV2 and TRBJ2-3; D might be TRBD1 (8 bases). Germline values: CDR1 SNHLY, CDR2 FYNNEI. Trimming took 6 bases from V and 3 from J, leaving 16 bases between them. The CDR3 runs to 15 residues. The CDR3 is CASRSQGGRTDTQYF. The CDR3 DNA sequence: TGTGCCAGCAGGTCACAGGGGGGGCGGACAGATACGCAGTATTTT.

The chain combines TRBV4-1 with TRBJ1-3; no firm D call. Trimming took 4 bases from V and 4 from J, leaving 17 bases between them. Germline values: CDR1 MGHRA, CDR2 YSYEKL. The CDR3 runs 16 residues. The CDR3 loop reads CASSPAAREVGNTIYF. The CDR3 nucleotides read TGCGCCAGCAGCCCGGCCGCCCGGGAGGTGGGAAACACCATATATTTT.

The chain links TRBV7-2 to TRBJ2-2, with D possibly TRBD2 on 6 matching bases. Germline CDR1 SGHTA, CDR2 FQGNSA. The V end was cut by 5 bases, the J end by 4 bases, with 17 bases between. The CDR3 consists of 16 residues. This CDR3 reads CASSRDSLPGTGELFF. The CDR3 DNA is TGTGCCAGCAGCCGGGACTCCCTTCCGGGCACCGGGGAGCTGTTTTTT. Combining the CDR3 with reference TRBV7-2 and TRBJ2-2 gives the whole variable domain GAGVSQSPSNKVTEKGKDVELRCDPISGHTALYWYRQSLGQGLEFLIYFQGNSAPDKSGLPSDRFSAERTGGSVSTLTIQRTQQEDSAVYLCASSRDSLPGTGELFFGEGSRLTVL.

V and J are TRBV5-6 and TRBJ1-6; 8 bases fit TRBD1. Germline-derived CDR1 and CDR2 are SGHDT and YYEEEE. This CDR3 spans 15 amino acids. After removal of 4 bases from V and 11 bases from J, the junction contained 11 bases not matched to a gene. DNA of the CDR3: TGTGCCAGCAGCGGGCACCAGGGGGCGATAACACCCCTCCACTTT. It translates to CASSGHQGAITPLHF.

The rearrangement uses TRBV4-1 and TRBJ2-6, with 7 bases lining up with TRBD1. CDR3 length: 18 amino acids. V trimming: 0 bases; J trimming: 0 bases; junction bases outside the gene matches: 5. Germline V gene data show CDR1 as MGHRA and CDR2 as YSYEKL. CDR3 residues: CASSQDRGFTSGANVLTF. Written as DNA, the CDR3 is TGCGCCAGCAGCCAAGACAGGGGGTTCACCTCTGGGGCCAACGTCCTGACTTTC.

Here the CDR3 reads CSASWLAYAEQFF. In nucleotides, the CDR3 is TGCAGTGCTAGTTGGCTAGCATATGCTGAGCAGTTCTTC. The V gene is TRBV20-1, the J gene TRBJ2-1; weak D call: TRBD2 (5 bases). The CDR3 is 13 residues long. Germline CDR1 reads DFQATT; CDR2 reads SNEGSKA (reference sequence). Trimming removed 3 bases from V and 9 bases from J, with 15 bases in between.

The rearrangement links TRBV7-9 to TRBJ1-1; tentatively, D is TRBD1 (6 bases). This CDR3 spans 15 amino acids. V was shortened by 2 bases and J by 0 bases, with 10 bases between the two germline ends. Germline V gives CDR1 SEHNR, CDR2 FQNEAQ (reference sequence). The CDR3 sequence is CASSLSQGLNTEAFF. Written as DNA, the CDR3 is TGTGCCAGCAGCTTATCACAGGGCTTGAACACTGAAGCTTTCTTT. Full variable domain (rest looked up from reference TRBV7-9 and TRBJ1-1): DTGVSQNPRHKITKRGQNVTFRCDPISEHNRLYWYRQTLGQGPEFLTYFQNEAQLEKSRLLSDRFSAERPKGSFSTLEIQRTEQGDSAMYLCASSLSQGLNTEAFFGQGTRLTVV.

The J gene is TRBJ1-3, the V gene TRBV28; no definite D call. Trimming took off 10 bases at V and 3 bases at J, with 13 bases between the two ends. CDR1 and CDR2 (germline): MDHEN, SYDVKM. The CDR3 is made up of 13 amino acids. CDR3 residues: CATLHSGGNTIYF. Here the CDR3 DNA reads TGTGCCACCTTACATTCAGGTGGAAACACCATATATTTT.

This rearrangement joins TRBV6-6 to TRBJ1-6; TRBD1 might be the D (5 bases). The germline V gene encodes CDR1 MNHNY and CDR2 SVGAGI (reference sequence). With 8 bases removed from V and 6 bases from J, the gap between germline ends came to 5 bases. This CDR3 is built from 11 residues. Written as DNA, the CDR3 is TGTGCCAGCCAGGGTAATTCACCCCTCCACTTT. Residues: CASQGNSPLHF.

This sequence joins TRBV27 and TRBJ1-2; 7 bases map to TRBD1. With V trimmed by 5 bases and J by 4 bases, 10 bases remained unmatched. The CDR3 totals 15 residues. Per the germline V gene, CDR1 is MNHEY and CDR2 is SMNVEV (reference sequence). CDR3 DNA: TGTGCCAGCAGTCCCTTCGGGACAGCCTTCTATGGCTACACCTTC. This sequence encodes CASSPFGTAFYGYTF.

The chain employs TRBV24-1 and TRBJ2-1, with 9 bases matching TRBD1. J gave up 10 bases and V 1 base, and 4 bases lay outside the gene matches. This CDR3 spans 14 amino acids. CDR1 KGHDR and CDR2 SFDVKD come from the germline V gene. The CDR3 nucleotides read TGTGCCACCAGTGATTTACAGGGGGCAGGGGAGCAGTTCTTC. This gives the protein CATSDLQGAGEQFF.

The chain employs TRBV23-1 and TRBJ1-5; D uncertain. TRBV23-1 is assigned to the ORF class and has an uncertain function. V lost 8 bases and J lost 0, with 32 bases in between. The CDR3 runs to 21 residues. The CDR3, as DNA: TGCGCCAGCTTCCAATACGGGAGATGGGGAATCCTGTTCGTTAGCAATCAGCCCCAGCATTTT. Its protein is CASFQYGRWGILFVSNQPQHF.

The chain recombines TRBV30 with TRBJ2-7; 10 nucleotides match TRBD2. Trimming took 7 bases from V and 1 from J; bases not matched to a gene: 10. From germline, CDR1 is GTSNPN and CDR2 SVGIG (reference sequence). The CDR3 has 15 residues. The CDR3 DNA reads as TGTGCCTCGAGCGGCCCTAGCGGGAGTTCCTACGAGCAGTACTTC. Translating gives CASSGPSGSSYEQYF. Supplemented by reference TRBV30 and TRBJ2-7, the full variable domain reads SQTIHQWPATLVQPVGSPLSLECTVEGTSNPNLYWYRQAAGRGLQLLFYSVGIGQISSEVPQNLSASRPQDRQFILSSKKLLLSDSGFYLCASSGPSGSSYEQYFGPGTRLTVT.

The V and J genes are TRBV4-2 and TRBJ2-3; 8 nucleotides agree with TRBD2. CDR3 length: 15 amino acids. V shed 4 bases, J shed 3 bases, and the junction held 6 bases outside the gene matches. CDR1 LGHNA and CDR2 YNFKEQ come from the germline V gene. The CDR3 loop is CASSPRTSQTDTQYF. The CDR3 DNA sequence: TGTGCCAGCAGCCCCAGGACTAGCCAGACAGATACGCAGTATTTT.

This rearrangement joins TRBV7-7 to TRBJ1-1, with 9 bases lining up with TRBD1. The length of the CDR3 is 16 residues. CDR1 and CDR2 from the germline V gene are SSHAT and FNYEAQ (reference sequence). The V segment lost 5 bases and the J segment 6 bases; nucleotides outside the gene matches: 13. Written as DNA, the CDR3 is TGTGCCAGCAGCCCAATTACGGGACAGGGTTTCGCTGAAGCTTTCTTT. This codes for CASSPITGQGFAEAFF.

The genes are TRBV11-2 and TRBJ2-2; 7 nucleotides agree with TRBD2. Germline values: CDR1 SGHAT, CDR2 FQNNGV. J lost 7 bases, V lost 10 bases, and 6 bases had no gene match. This CDR3 contains 12 residues. CDR3 nucleotide sequence: TGTGCCATCCCCCGGGGGGTCGGGGAGCTGTTTTTT. Its translation is CAIPRGVGELFF.

The rearrangement links TRBV11-2 to TRBJ2-2; D possibly corresponds to TRBD1 (8 bases). Germline-derived CDR1 and CDR2 are SGHAT and FQNNGV. Trimming cost V 5 bases and J 5 bases, with 15 bases left between them. This CDR3 has 15 amino acids. Written as DNA, the CDR3 is TGTGCCAGCAGCCAGGGGGCGCGGGAGACCGGGGAGCTGTTTTTT. Encoded protein: CASSQGARETGELFF.

J is TRBJ2-1 and V is TRBV7-9, with D uncertain. This CDR3 comprises 16 residues. CDR1 is SEHNR, CDR2 FQNEAQ, per germline (reference sequence). V dropped 0 bases and J dropped 4 bases, with 13 bases sitting between them. CDR3 DNA sequence: TGTGCCAGCAGCTTAGCAATGAGCACTTATTACAATGAGCAGTTCTTC. This translates into CASSLAMSTYYNEQFF.

This clone came up once. The chain couples TRBV6-5 to TRBJ2-7; 10 positions match TRBD2. This CDR3 is 14 amino acids long. After removal of 8 bases from V and 5 bases from J, the junction contained 9 bases not matched to a gene. Germline values: CDR1 MNHEY, CDR2 SVGAGI. The CDR3 here is CASWESGRVNEQYF. CDR3 sequence (DNA): TGTGCCAGCTGGGAAAGCGGGAGGGTTAACGAGCAGTACTTC.

This chain links TRBV21-1 with TRBJ1-5; the table assigns TRBD1, which was not confirmed against the DNA. TRBV21-1 is termed a pseudogene. This CDR3 is 16 amino acids long. Written as DNA, the CDR3 is TGTGCCAGCAGCATATGGACAGGGGTCGACAATCAGCCCCAGCATTTT. It is translated as CASSIWTGVDNQPQHF.

This chain uses TRBV19 with TRBJ1-2; 7 positions match TRBD1. The length of the CDR3 is 15 residues. Per germline, CDR1 LNHDA and CDR2 SQIVND (reference sequence). Trimming at V came to 3 bases and at J to 4 bases, leaving 8 bases not matched to a gene. For the CDR3, the DNA is TGTGCCAGTAGTATTCCGGAGACAGGGATCTATGGCTACACCTTC. This translates into CASSIPETGIYGYTF.

J is TRBJ2-1 and V is TRBV11-3; TRBD2 matches 10 bases. Germline-derived CDR1 and CDR2 are SGHNT and YENEEA. The CDR3 loop spans 15 amino acids. With 5 bases clipped from V and 2 bases from J, the junction kept 3 bases outside the gene matches. CDR3 sequence: CASSRLAGAYNEQFF. The CDR3 DNA reads TGTGCCAGCAGCCGGCTAGCGGGAGCCTACAATGAGCAGTTCTTC. Variable domain in full (rest from reference TRBV11-3 and TRBJ2-1): EAGVVQSPRYKIIEKKQPVAFWCNPISGHNTLYWYLQNLGQGPELLIRYENEEAVDDSQLPKDRFSAERLKGVDSTLKIQPAELGDSAVYLCASSRLAGAYNEQFFGPGTRLTVL.

V gene TRBV19 combines with J gene TRBJ1-1; tentatively, D is TRBD1 (6 bases). The CDR3 is 15 amino acids. V dropped 1 base and J dropped 4 bases, with 13 bases sitting between them. Germline CDR1 LNHDA, CDR2 SQIVND (reference sequence). The CDR3 region has the DNA TGTGCCAGTAGTATAGTGGGGGCTTCGGTCACTGAAGCTTTCTTT. Translated: CASSIVGASVTEAFF.

The sample holds a few counts of this clone. The J gene is TRBJ1-4, the V gene TRBV29-1; TRBD1 aligns across 11 bases. The CDR3 spans 16 residues. The ends lost 4 bases at V and 8 bases at J; junction bases unmatched: 12. Germline CDR1 SQVTM, CDR2 ANQGSEA. CDR3 in amino acids: CSVVDLSGQGVEKLFF. In DNA, the CDR3 is TGCAGCGTTGTCGACCTATCGGGACAGGGGGTAGAAAAACTGTTTTTT.

The rearrangement links TRBV10-1 to TRBJ1-1; D possibly corresponds to TRBD1 (6 bases). Trimming stripped 0 bases from V and 6 bases from J, with 14 bases between. The CDR3 is 15 residues long. Germline V CDR1 and CDR2: WNHNN, SYGVQD (reference sequence). DNA for the CDR3: TGCGCCAGCAGTGAGTCCACCGGGACAAAAGCTGAAGCTTTCTTT. This encodes CASSESTGTKAEAFF.

This chain joins TRBV24-1 and TRBJ2-3, with 12 positions matching TRBD1. V lost 4 bases, J lost 3 bases, and 7 bases stayed unmatched. Germline V gene lookup returns CDR1 KGHDR and CDR2 SFDVKD. This CDR3 comprises 17 residues. The CDR3 reads CATSDPGTGGATDTQYF. The CDR3 DNA follows: TGTGCCACCAGTGACCCCGGGACAGGGGGCGCTACAGATACGCAGTATTTT.

The rearrangement links TRBV2 to TRBJ2-5, with TRBD1 matching 12 bases. The germline V gene encodes CDR1 SNHLY and CDR2 FYNNEI. The CDR3 contains 16 residues. V was pared by 8 bases and J by 3 bases, with 10 bases of the junction left unmatched. In nucleotides, the CDR3 is TGTGCCAGCGATGGATTGGGACAGGGGGCGGAAGAGACCCAGTACTTC. Translation gives CASDGLGQGAEETQYF.

The J gene is TRBJ1-2, the V gene TRBV5-1; 9 positions match TRBD1. This CDR3 is built from 13 residues. With V trimmed by 4 bases and J by 7 bases, 5 bases remained unmatched. Germline lookup yields CDR1 SGHRS and CDR2 YFSETQ. The CDR3 DNA sequence: TGCGCCAGCAGCGATGGGACAGGGATTGGCTACACCTTC. The encoded protein is CASSDGTGIGYTF.

A single count supports this clone. The V call is TRBV11-2, the J call TRBJ1-2; 7 bases align to TRBD1. Germline V gene sequence: CDR1 SGHAT, CDR2 FQNNGV. V gave up 4 bases and J gave up 7 bases; unmatched junction bases: 12. CDR3 length: 15 residues. The CDR3 DNA follows: TGTGCCAGCAGCTCGAATTCCGGCAACAGGGGTGGCTACACCTTC. Residues: CASSSNSGNRGGYTF.